Each of the 13 T cell receptor beta chains below was sequenced from the same sample in a study of blood T cell repertoires in COVID-19. Sequencing used immunoSEQ multiplex PCR; TCRdb keeps in-frame clones, though not all of them. The table shows approximately 65,000 clones, with about 74% occurring only once. The sample consisted of peripheral blood. The receptors were gathered from a human donor in a cohort sampled during active COVID-19.

The chain links TRBV19 to TRBJ1-5; D remains ambiguous. Trimming pared 1 base from V and 0 bases from J, leaving 7 bases between. The germline V gene has CDR1 LNHDA and CDR2 SQIVND (reference sequence). The CDR3 loop spans 15 amino acids. The CDR3 DNA is TGTGCCAGTAGTATAGGTGTGGCTAGCAATCAGCCCCAGCATTTT. Translation: CASSIGVASNQPQHF.

The chain couples TRBV7-9 to TRBJ2-2; TRBD1 matches 10 bases. J was trimmed by 0 bases and V by 5 bases; bases with no gene match: 3. CDR3 length equals 16 residues. Germline lookup yields CDR1 SEHNR and CDR2 FQNEAQ (reference sequence). Here the CDR3 reads CASSLGQGANTGELFF. The CDR3 DNA is TGTGCCAGCAGCCTAGGACAGGGGGCGAACACCGGGGAGCTGTTTTTT.

The V and J genes are TRBV27 and TRBJ1-1, with D uncertain. V lost 3 bases and J 2 bases, leaving 7 bases between the germline ends. There are 13 residues in the CDR3. Germline CDR1 reads MNHEY; CDR2 reads SMNVEV (reference sequence). CDR3 nucleotide sequence: TGTGCCAGCAGTTTGGAGGCCAACACTGAAGCTTTCTTT. This encodes CASSLEANTEAFF.

This clone was observed a handful of times. The J gene is TRBJ1-1, the V gene TRBV2, with D tentatively TRBD1 (6 bases). CDR1 is SNHLY, CDR2 FYNNEI, per germline. CDR3 length: 15 amino acids. V shed 3 bases and J shed 1 base, with 12 bases lying between them. The CDR3 DNA is TGTGCCAGCAGTGAGATGGACAGCGGGAACACTGAAGCTTTCTTT. It specifies CASSEMDSGNTEAFF.

This chain links TRBV5-4 with TRBJ1-2; D remains unclear. Looked up from germline, CDR1 is SGHNT and CDR2 is YYREEE (reference sequence). V was cut by 1 base and J by 8 bases, with 18 bases left in between. The CDR3 totals 15 residues. The CDR3 nucleotides are TGTGCCAGCAGCTTGCTAGGAGGCCCCGTCAGGGGCTACACCTTC. As protein: CASSLLGGPVRGYTF.

This chain joins TRBV6-2 or TRBV6-3 and TRBJ1-1, with D hard to call. This CDR3 has 14 amino acids. Germline CDR1 is MNHEY and CDR2 is SVGEGT. V lost 2 bases and J 1 base, leaving 8 bases between the germline ends. CDR3 loop: CASSYQRRNTEAFF. The CDR3 bases are TGTGCCAGCAGTTACCAGCGCCGGAACACTGAAGCTTTCTTT.

The V gene is TRBV19, the J gene TRBJ2-1; 11 nucleotides line up with TRBD2. From germline, CDR1 is LNHDA and CDR2 SQIVND (reference sequence). V trimming: 5 bases; J trimming: 4 bases; junction bases outside the gene matches: 7. CDR3 size: 16 residues. CDR3 coding DNA: TGTGCCAGTAGTGCCCCCGCTAGCGGGGGGTACAATGAGCAGTTCTTC. Its translation: CASSAPASGGYNEQFF.

This clone appeared once. This chain links TRBV5-4 with TRBJ1-1; D remains ambiguous. This CDR3 has 14 residues. V lost 2 bases to trimming and J lost 1 base, with 9 bases between them. Germline values: CDR1 SGHNT, CDR2 YYREEE (reference sequence). DNA of the CDR3: TGTGCCAGCAGCTTAGACATATCGAACACTGAAGCTTTCTTT. Translating it yields CASSLDISNTEAFF. Variable domain in full (rest from reference TRBV5-4 and TRBJ1-1): ETGVTQSPTHLIKTRGQQVTLRCSSQSGHNTVSWYQQALGQGPQFIFQYYREEENGRGNFPPRFSGLQFPNYSSELNVNALELDDSALYLCASSLDISNTEAFFGQGTRLTVV.

The V and J genes are TRBV7-2 and TRBJ1-2; D call uncertain. The CDR3 totals 13 residues. Germline V gene sequence: CDR1 SGHTA, CDR2 FQGNSA. Trimming took 5 bases from V and 2 from J, leaving 9 bases between them. This CDR3 reads CASSPQRNYGYTF. The CDR3 region has the DNA TGTGCCAGCAGCCCACAGAGAAACTATGGCTACACCTTC.

This clone occurred many times. The rearrangement links TRBV30 to TRBJ2-7, with D possibly TRBD2 on 5 matching bases. The V and J ends lost 2 bases and 0 bases respectively, with 11 bases between them. This CDR3 comprises 14 residues. Germline V gene data show CDR1 as GTSNPN and CDR2 as SVGIG (reference sequence). The CDR3 nucleotides read TGTGCCTGGAGTTTGGGAGTAGGCTCCTACGAGCAGTACTTC. Translated, it gives CAWSLGVGSYEQYF.

The rearrangement uses TRBV5-1 and TRBJ2-6; the D gene is possibly TRBD1 (5 bases). The CDR3 runs 15 residues. Looked up from germline, CDR1 is SGHRS and CDR2 is YFSETQ. The ends were cut back, 2 bases at V and 2 bases at J, with 8 bases in the middle. The CDR3 is CASSLLTAGANVLTF. DNA of the CDR3: TGCGCCAGCAGCTTATTGACAGCTGGGGCCAACGTCCTGACTTTC.

V and J are TRBV28 and TRBJ2-1; a possible D gene is TRBD1 (6 bases). In germline, CDR1 is MDHEN, CDR2 SYDVKM. This CDR3 has 15 amino acids. V gave up 2 bases and J gave up 9 bases, with 17 bases separating them. CDR3 loop: CASSLGQGKPGEQFF. The CDR3, as DNA: TGTGCCAGCAGTTTAGGGCAGGGGAAGCCCGGTGAGCAGTTCTTC.

The V call is TRBV11-2, the J call TRBJ1-2; tentatively, D is TRBD1 (5 bases). Germline V lookup: CDR1 SGHAT, CDR2 FQNNGV. V was shortened by 5 bases and J by 4 bases, with 8 bases between the two germline ends. This CDR3 is 12 amino acids long. CDR3 coding DNA: TGTGCCAGCAGCCCGGGGGGCTATGGCTACACCTTC. Translated: CASSPGGYGYTF.